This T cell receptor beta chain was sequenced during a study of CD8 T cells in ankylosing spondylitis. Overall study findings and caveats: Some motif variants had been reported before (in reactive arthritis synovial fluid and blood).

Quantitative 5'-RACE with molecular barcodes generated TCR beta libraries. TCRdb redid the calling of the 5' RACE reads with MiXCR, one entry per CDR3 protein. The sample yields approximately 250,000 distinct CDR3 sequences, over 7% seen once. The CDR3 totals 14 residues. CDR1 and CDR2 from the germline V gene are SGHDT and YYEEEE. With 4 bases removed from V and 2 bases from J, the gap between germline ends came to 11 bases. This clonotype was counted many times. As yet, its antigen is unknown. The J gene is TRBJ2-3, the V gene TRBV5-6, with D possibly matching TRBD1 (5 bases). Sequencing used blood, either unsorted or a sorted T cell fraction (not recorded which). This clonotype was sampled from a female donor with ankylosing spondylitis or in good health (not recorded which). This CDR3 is CASSRGAYTDTQYF. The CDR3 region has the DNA TGTGCCAGCAGCCGTGGGGCCTACACAGATACGCAGTATTTT.